A selection of T cell receptor beta chains follows, all from one sample in a study of blood T cell repertoires in COVID-19. TCRdb's copy holds only in-frame clones and misses some; the assay was immunoSEQ multiplex PCR. The data hold roughly 300,000 clones, with approximately 84% observed a single time. The sample comprised PBMCs or T cells enriched from blood (not recorded which). Source of these receptors: a woman aged 25 to 39 who had recovered from COVID-19. Both conserved end residues are part of each CDR3. Each record gives: J gene, D gene, clone size, V gene, CDR3 protein, CDR3 DNA. D genes are given only for firm matches. Size is stated for part of the rows, as once, few or many counts, or as a class when the clone is expanded.

J: TRBJ1-1
D: TRBD1
size: -
V: TRBV5-1
CDR3: CASSFQGAATEAFF
DNA: TGCGCCAGCAGCTTCCAGGGGGCTGCGACTGAAGCTTTCTTT

J: TRBJ1-6
D: -
size: few
V: TRBV4-1
CDR3: CASTRGGQGYNSPLHF
DNA: TGCGCCAGCACCCGAGGAGGGCAGGGATATAATTCACCCCTCCACTTT

J: TRBJ1-1
D: TRBD1
size: -
V: TRBV7-2
CDR3: CASSKGQDGTEAFF
DNA: TGTGCCAGCAGTAAGGGACAGGACGGCACTGAAGCTTTCTTT

J: TRBJ2-7
D: TRBD2
size: -
V: TRBV28
CDR3: CATYGGGSYEQYF
DNA: TGTGCCACCTACGGGGGAGGGTCCTACGAGCAGTACTTC

J: TRBJ1-3
D: TRBD1
size: -
V: TRBV23-1
CDR3: CASSLPNTGQGESGNTIYF
DNA: TGCGCCAGCAGTCTCCCCAACACGGGACAGGGCGAATCTGGAAACACCATATATTTT

J: TRBJ2-7
D: -
size: -
V: TRBV27
CDR3: CASSLSGTIFYEQYF
DNA: TGTGCCAGCAGTTTATCTGGGACAATATTCTACGAGCAGTACTTC

J: TRBJ1-2
D: -
size: -
V: TRBV28
CDR3: CASSPGDYGYTF
DNA: TGTGCCAGCAGCCCAGGGGACTATGGCTACACCTTC

J: TRBJ1-6
D: TRBD1
size: -
V: TRBV4-3
CDR3: CASRGDRANSPLHF
DNA: TGCGCCAGCAGGGGGGACAGGGCAAATTCACCCCTCCACTTT

J: TRBJ2-3
D: -
size: few
V: TRBV29-1
CDR3: CSVEFSTDTQYF
DNA: TGCAGCGTTGAATTCTCCACAGATACGCAGTATTTT

J: TRBJ2-2
D: TRBD1
size: few
V: TRBV5-1
CDR3: CASSSGQANTGELFF
DNA: TGCGCCAGCAGCTCGGGACAGGCGAACACCGGGGAGCTGTTTTTT

J: TRBJ2-3
D: TRBD2
size: -
V: TRBV10-3
CDR3: CAISESLASGGVRTTDTQYF
DNA: TGTGCCATCAGTGAGTCGCTGGCTAGCGGGGGGGTTAGAACCACTGATACGCAGTATTTT

J: TRBJ1-1
D: -
size: -
V: TRBV6-1
CDR3: CASSEGKTGGTEAFF
DNA: TGTGCCAGCAGTGAGGGAAAGACAGGCGGGACTGAAGCTTTCTTT

J: TRBJ1-6
D: TRBD1
size: -
V: TRBV5-4
CDR3: CASSSYGRQGFYSPLHF
DNA: TGTGCCAGCAGCTCCTATGGGCGACAGGGGTTCTATTCACCCCTCCACTTT